This T cell receptor beta chain stems from a study of Graves' ophthalmopathy and Graves' hyperthyroidism. Regarding the study as a whole: Built on 13 signatures, a model told ophthalmopathy apart from stable hyperthyroidism with over 85% sensitivity and around 80% specificity. Most expanded clonotypes from thyroid (those above 0.001 frequency) were also found in blood.

The authors enrolled newly diagnosed hyperthyroidism patients aged 18 to 65 with under 2 months' duration. Lactation, pregnancy, uncontrolled infections and other autoimmune diseases were all grounds for excluding patients. Trimming removed 5 bases from V and 2 bases from J, with 13 bases in between. The CDR3 contains 14 residues. The sequenced template was RNA, covering the TCR beta CDR3 region. In the first round, RT-PCR was carried out with HTBI primers, and a multiplex PCR formed the second round. TCRdb reanalysed the multiplex PCR reads using MiXCR and keeps one entry per CDR3 protein. The sample has about 600,000 distinct CDR3 sequences, under 40% seen once. Details on this clonotype: Its antigen is not identified.

What was sequenced was peripheral blood or thyroid tissue (not recorded which). The sequence derives from an adult man with Graves' hyperthyroidism. The V and J genes are TRBV12-3 or TRBV12-4 and TRBJ2-7; D perhaps matches TRBD1 (5 bases). The CDR3 region is CASSGSTATYEQYF. CDR3 DNA sequence: TGTGCCAGCAGTGGATCGACAGCGACCTACGAGCAGTACTTC.